This TCR beta chain was identified in a study of T cells in Graves' hyperthyroidism and ophthalmopathy. The diagnoses drew upon clinical symptoms, serum thyroxine and TRAb, thyroid ultrasound and orbital computed tomography. Fresh peripheral blood, 8 to 10 ml, was the source of the PBMCs. Trimming removed 6 bases at V and 2 bases at J, with 14 bases between. The V gene's germline CDR1 is MNHNS and CDR2 SASEGT. The CDR3 consists of 15 residues. Study results and limitations: Blood also showed most of the thyroid clonotypes that were expanded above 0.001.

Concerning this clonotype: Its matching antigen is unknown.

Amplified TCR beta CDR3 regions derived from RNA transcripts. The study used the HTBI primer set for a first-round RT-PCR of the TCR CDR3. Via MiXCR, TCRdb re-called the multiplex PCR reads, giving one row per CDR3 protein. The sample carries over 450,000 distinct CDR3 sequences, roughly an eighth recorded once. The source is a young woman with Graves' hyperthyroidism. J is TRBJ1-3 and V is TRBV6-1; possible D gene TRBD1, 6 bases. The sequenced material came from blood. In DNA, the CDR3 is TGTGCCAGCAGCCCGCGTCACAGGGCTGGAAACACCATATATTTT. Protein sequence: CASSPRHRAGNTIYF.